One and the same sample provided the 21 T cell receptor beta chains below, sequenced in a study of T cells expressing NK-cell markers. From its re-call of the 5' RACE reads, TCRdb lists each CDR3 protein once, without DNA. This specimen shows about 110,000 distinct CDR3 sequences; the ten leading clones hold roughly 18%. The sample consisted of blood T cells: a sorted CD56 or NKG2C T cell subset, CD4+ or CD8+ T cells, or bulk PBMC T cells (not recorded which). These receptors were collected from a woman between 18 and 69 years old in good health.

The rearrangement links TRBV28 to TRBJ2-2. The CDR3 consists of 16 residues. Germline V gene sequence: CDR1 MDHEN, CDR2 SYDVKM. CDR3 sequence: CASSSPGSANTGELFF.

This chain joins TRBV5-4 and TRBJ2-7; absent DNA, TCRdb's TRBD2 call cannot be checked. The CDR3 runs to 14 residues. In germline, CDR1 is SGHNT, CDR2 YYREEE (reference sequence). Here the CDR3 reads CASSPSGSGYEQYF.

This chain joins TRBV5-4 and TRBJ2-7. In germline, CDR1 is SGHNT, CDR2 YYREEE (reference sequence). The CDR3 runs 12 residues. The CDR3 spells CASSSDEREQYF.

The V and J genes are TRBV29-1 and TRBJ2-7. The CDR3 totals 13 residues. The V gene's germline CDR1 is SQVTM and CDR2 ANQGSEA. CDR3 residues: CSVVVGDWYEQYF.

The J gene is TRBJ2-2, the V gene TRBV9; the D call of TRBD1 rests on TCRdb alone, since no DNA is present to check it. Germline CDR1 SGDLS, CDR2 YYNGEE. This CDR3 has 19 residues. The CDR3 loop reads CASSVGRGYGTTDTGELFF. Complete variable domain (other parts from reference TRBV9 and TRBJ2-2): DSGVTQTPKHLITATGQRVTLRCSPRSGDLSVYWYQQSLDQGLQFLIQYYNGEERAKGNILERFSAQQFPDLHSELNLSSLELGDSALYFCASSVGRGYGTTDTGELFFGEGSRLTVL.

The rearrangement joins TRBV19 to TRBJ1-5. Germline V lookup: CDR1 LNHDA, CDR2 SQIVND (reference sequence). The CDR3 is 12 residues long. CDR3 residues: CASSIAGGPQHF.

The V gene is TRBV29-1, the J gene TRBJ1-1. The CDR3 length is 11 residues. Germline values: CDR1 SQVTM, CDR2 ANQGSEA. The CDR3 protein is CSVEAWSEAFF.

The chain joins TRBV5-1 to TRBJ2-1; TCRdb calls TRBD1, which cannot be checked without DNA. Germline lookup yields CDR1 SGHRS and CDR2 YFSETQ. The CDR3 sequence is 15 residues long. This chain's CDR3 is CASSPEGGPVHEQFF.

The chain employs TRBV11-2 and TRBJ2-1; TCRdb calls TRBD1, which cannot be checked without DNA. CDR3 length: 13 amino acids. The germline CDR1 and CDR2 sequences are SGHAT and FQNNGV. The CDR3 sequence: CASSLRGHNEQFF.

The genes are TRBV20-1 and TRBJ2-1; TCRdb selects TRBD2, and the lack of DNA leaves this call unchecked. The CDR3 loop spans 15 amino acids. The germline gives CDR1 DFQATT, CDR2 SNEGSKA (reference sequence). CDR3 in amino acids: CSASFRADPYNEQFF.

J is TRBJ1-4 and V is TRBV7-9; with no DNA, the TCRdb D assignment of TRBD1 cannot be verified. This CDR3 spans 15 amino acids. Germline CDR1 SEHNR, CDR2 FQNEAQ (reference sequence). CDR3 protein: CASRGPGQPNEKLFF.

J is TRBJ1-1 and V is TRBV4-3; TCRdb picks TRBD1, but there is no DNA to check that call. CDR3 length: 14 residues. Germline V gene data show CDR1 as LGHNA and CDR2 as YSLEER. The CDR3 loop is CASREVTGVTEAFF.

This CDR3 reads CASSLTGEDYGYTF. The chain couples TRBV19 to TRBJ1-2; TCRdb selects TRBD1, and the lack of DNA leaves this call unchecked. CDR3 size: 14 residues. Per the germline V gene, CDR1 is LNHDA and CDR2 is SQIVND (reference sequence).

V gene TRBV27 combines with J gene TRBJ1-5; the TCRdb call, TRBD1, lacks DNA for checking. Germline CDR1 reads MNHEY; CDR2 reads SMNVEV (reference sequence). The CDR3 has 15 amino acids. CDR3: CASMPQPGSNQPQHF.

The chain has TRBV2 and TRBJ2-7; the TCRdb D gene call, TRBD2, has no DNA to confirm it. Germline lookup yields CDR1 SNHLY and CDR2 FYNNEI. This CDR3 has 13 amino acids. CDR3 amino acids: CASMTSGGREQYF. The whole variable domain, remainder taken from reference TRBV2 and TRBJ2-7, is EPEVTQTPSHQVTQMGQEVILRCVPISNHLYFYWYRQILGQKVEFLVSFYNNEISEKSEIFDDQFSVERPDGSNFTLKIRSTKLEDSAMYFCASMTSGGREQYFGPGTRLTVT.

V and J are TRBV15 and TRBJ2-3; TCRdb indicates TRBD2, and absent DNA this call remains unverified. In germline, CDR1 is LNHNV, CDR2 YYDKDF (reference sequence). The CDR3 sequence is 15 residues long. CDR3 sequence reads: CATSRDAGVTDTQYF. Combining the CDR3 with reference TRBV15 and TRBJ2-3 gives the whole variable domain DAMVIQNPRYQVTQFGKPVTLSCSQTLNHNVMYWYQQKSSQAPKLLFHYYDKDFNNEADTPDNFQSRRPNTSFCFLDIRSPGLGDTAMYLCATSRDAGVTDTQYFGPGTRLTVL.

This clonotype is classed as medium-sized by frequency. The V and J genes are TRBV7-3 and TRBJ2-7; TCRdb outputs TRBD2, but without DNA this stays unchecked. This CDR3 spans 15 amino acids. Germline CDR1 and CDR2: SGHTA and FQGTGA. The CDR3 sequence: CASSPGTSGAYEQYF.

The chain uses TRBV13 and TRBJ2-2; TCRdb reports TRBD1, a call that lacks DNA to check it against. Germline V CDR1 and CDR2: PRHDT, FYEKMQ (reference sequence). This CDR3 comprises 16 residues. The CDR3 reads CASSHLGQGGTGELFF.

The gene calls are TRBV7-2 and TRBJ2-3; TCRdb indicates TRBD2, and absent DNA this call remains unverified. Germline-derived CDR1 and CDR2 are SGHTA and FQGNSA. The CDR3 loop spans 14 amino acids. The CDR3 loop is CASSPGPYTDTQYF.

V is TRBV6-4 and J is TRBJ1-5; the TCRdb call, TRBD1, lacks DNA for checking. The CDR3 is 21 amino acids. Germline V gene lookup returns CDR1 MRHNA and CDR2 SNTAGT. The CDR3 protein is CASSPADPGTGGAPVDQPQHF.

The chain couples TRBV10-3 to TRBJ2-2; TCRdb selects TRBD2, and the lack of DNA leaves this call unchecked. The V gene's germline CDR1 is ENHRY and CDR2 SYGVKD. This CDR3 has 13 amino acids. The CDR3: CANRAAGTGELFF.